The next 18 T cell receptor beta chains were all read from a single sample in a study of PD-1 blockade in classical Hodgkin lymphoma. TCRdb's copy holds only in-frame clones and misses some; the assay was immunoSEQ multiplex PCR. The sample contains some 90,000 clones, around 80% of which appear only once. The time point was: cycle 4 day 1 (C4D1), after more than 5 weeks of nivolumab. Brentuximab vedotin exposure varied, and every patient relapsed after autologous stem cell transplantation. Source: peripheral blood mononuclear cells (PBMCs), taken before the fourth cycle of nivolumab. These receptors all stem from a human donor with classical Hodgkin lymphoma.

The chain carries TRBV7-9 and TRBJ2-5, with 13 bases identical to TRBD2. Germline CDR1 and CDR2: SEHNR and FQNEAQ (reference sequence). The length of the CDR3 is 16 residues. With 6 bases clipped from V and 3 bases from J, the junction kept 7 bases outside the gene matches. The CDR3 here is CASSRGLAGVEETQYF. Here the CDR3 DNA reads TGTGCCAGCAGTCGAGGACTAGCGGGAGTAGAAGAGACCCAGTACTTC.

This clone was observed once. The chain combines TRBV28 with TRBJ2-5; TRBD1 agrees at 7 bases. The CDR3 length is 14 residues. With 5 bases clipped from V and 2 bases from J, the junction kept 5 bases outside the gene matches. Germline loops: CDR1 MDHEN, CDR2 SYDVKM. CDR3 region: CASSLPGQQETQYF. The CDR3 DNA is TGTGCCAGCAGTCTACCGGGACAGCAAGAGACCCAGTACTTC.

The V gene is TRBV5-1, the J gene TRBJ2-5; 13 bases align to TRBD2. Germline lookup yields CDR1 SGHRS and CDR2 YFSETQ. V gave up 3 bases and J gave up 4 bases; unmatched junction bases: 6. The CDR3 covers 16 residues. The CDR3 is CASSSGTSGRGETQYF. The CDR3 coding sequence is TGCGCCAGCAGCTCGGGAACTAGCGGGAGGGGAGAGACCCAGTACTTC.

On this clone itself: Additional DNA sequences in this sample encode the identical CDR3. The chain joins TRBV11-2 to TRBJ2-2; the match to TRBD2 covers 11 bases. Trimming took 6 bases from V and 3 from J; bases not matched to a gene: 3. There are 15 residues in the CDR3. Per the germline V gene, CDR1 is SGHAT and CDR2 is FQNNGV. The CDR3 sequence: CASSRGLADTGELFF. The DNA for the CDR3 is TGTGCCAGCAGTCGGGGACTAGCGGACACCGGGGAGCTGTTTTTT.

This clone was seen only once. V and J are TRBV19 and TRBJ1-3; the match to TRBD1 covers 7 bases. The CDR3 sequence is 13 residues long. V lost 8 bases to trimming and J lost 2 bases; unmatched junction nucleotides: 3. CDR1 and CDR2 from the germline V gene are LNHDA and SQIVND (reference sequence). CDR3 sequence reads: CASRDRAGNTIYF. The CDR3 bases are TGTGCCAGTCGAGACAGGGCTGGAAACACCATATATTTT.

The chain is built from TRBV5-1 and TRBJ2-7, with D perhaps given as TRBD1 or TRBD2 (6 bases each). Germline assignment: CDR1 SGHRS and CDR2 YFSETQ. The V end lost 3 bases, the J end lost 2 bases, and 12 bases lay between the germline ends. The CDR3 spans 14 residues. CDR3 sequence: CASSSGDTPYEQYF. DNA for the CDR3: TGCGCCAGCAGCTCGGGGGACACCCCCTACGAGCAGTACTTC.

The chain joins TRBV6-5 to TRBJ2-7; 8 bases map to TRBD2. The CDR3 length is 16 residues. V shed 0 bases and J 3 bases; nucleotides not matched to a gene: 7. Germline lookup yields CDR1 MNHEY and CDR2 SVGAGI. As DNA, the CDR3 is TGTGCCAGCAGTTACTCGCCCGCGGGAGGCGACTACGAGCAGTACTTC. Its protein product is CASSYSPAGGDYEQYF.

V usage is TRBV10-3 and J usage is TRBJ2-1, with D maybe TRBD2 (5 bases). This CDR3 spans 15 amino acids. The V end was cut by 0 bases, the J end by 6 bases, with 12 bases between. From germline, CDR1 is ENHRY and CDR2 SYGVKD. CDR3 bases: TGTGCCATCAGTGAGTCCCGGGGAGTGGGCAATGAGCAGTTCTTC. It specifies CAISESRGVGNEQFF.

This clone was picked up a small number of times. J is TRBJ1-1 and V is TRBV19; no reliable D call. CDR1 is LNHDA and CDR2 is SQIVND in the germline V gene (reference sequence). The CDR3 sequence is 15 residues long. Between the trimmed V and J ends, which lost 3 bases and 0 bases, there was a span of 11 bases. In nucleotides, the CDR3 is TGTGCCAGTAGTATTGGTAGACTGATGAACACTGAAGCTTTCTTT. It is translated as CASSIGRLMNTEAFF.

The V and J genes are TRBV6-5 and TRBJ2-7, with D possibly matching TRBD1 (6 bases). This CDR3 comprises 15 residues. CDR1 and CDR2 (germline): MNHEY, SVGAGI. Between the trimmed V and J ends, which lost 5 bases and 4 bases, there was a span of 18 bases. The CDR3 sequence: CASSAYRDTPYEQYF. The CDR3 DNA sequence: TGTGCCAGCAGTGCGTACAGGGACACCCCTTACGAGCAGTACTTC.

CDR3 in DNA: TGCGCCAGCAGTGAGTCTGGGGGCCCGTTCAACCAGTACTTC. Residues: CASSESGGPFNQYF. V and J are TRBV10-1 and TRBJ2-7; possibly TRBD1 for D (6 bases). The CDR3 covers 14 residues. In germline, CDR1 is WNHNN, CDR2 SYGVQD (reference sequence). Trimming took off 0 bases at V and 10 bases at J, with 16 bases between the two ends.

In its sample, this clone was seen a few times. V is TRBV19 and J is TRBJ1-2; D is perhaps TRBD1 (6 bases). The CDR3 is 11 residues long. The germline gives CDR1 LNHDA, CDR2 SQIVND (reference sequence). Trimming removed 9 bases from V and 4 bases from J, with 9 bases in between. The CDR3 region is CASGQSYGYTF. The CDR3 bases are TGTGCCAGCGGACAGAGCTATGGCTACACCTTC.

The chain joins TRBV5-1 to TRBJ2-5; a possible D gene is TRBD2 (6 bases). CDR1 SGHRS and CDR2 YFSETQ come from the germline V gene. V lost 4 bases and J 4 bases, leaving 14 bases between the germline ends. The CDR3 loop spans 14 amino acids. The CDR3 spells CASSPLASAETQYF. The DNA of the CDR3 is TGCGCCAGCAGCCCCTTGGCTAGCGCAGAGACCCAGTACTTC.

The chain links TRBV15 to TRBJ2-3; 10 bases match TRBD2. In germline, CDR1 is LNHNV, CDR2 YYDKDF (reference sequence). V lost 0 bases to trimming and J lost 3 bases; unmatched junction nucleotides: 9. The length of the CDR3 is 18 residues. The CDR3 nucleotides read TGTGCCACCAGCAGAGATGGGGGGTTTAGCGGGAGGACAGATACGCAGTATTTT. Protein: CATSRDGGFSGRTDTQYF.

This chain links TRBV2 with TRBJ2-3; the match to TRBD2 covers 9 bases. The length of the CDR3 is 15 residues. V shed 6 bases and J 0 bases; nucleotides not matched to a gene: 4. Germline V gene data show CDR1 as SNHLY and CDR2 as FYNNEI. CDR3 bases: TGTGCCAGCAGCGCCGGGACTAGCAGCACAGATACGCAGTATTTT. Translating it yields CASSAGTSSTDTQYF.

CDR3 amino acids: CASSLTGSYEQYF. The CDR3 DNA sequence: TGTGCCAGCAGCTTGACAGGGTCGTACGAGCAGTACTTC. This sequence joins TRBV5-8 and TRBJ2-7, with a tentative D call TRBD1 (6 bases). Germline lookup yields CDR1 SGHTS and CDR2 YDEGEE. This CDR3 is 13 amino acids long. The V and J ends lost 1 base and 4 bases respectively, with 9 bases between them.

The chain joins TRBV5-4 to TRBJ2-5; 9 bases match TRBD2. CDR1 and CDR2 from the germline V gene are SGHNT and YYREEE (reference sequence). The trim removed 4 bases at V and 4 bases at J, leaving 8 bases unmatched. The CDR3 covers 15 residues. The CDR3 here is CASSRSGGGGETQYF. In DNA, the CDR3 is TGTGCCAGCAGCCGTAGCGGGGGCGGAGGAGAGACCCAGTACTTC.

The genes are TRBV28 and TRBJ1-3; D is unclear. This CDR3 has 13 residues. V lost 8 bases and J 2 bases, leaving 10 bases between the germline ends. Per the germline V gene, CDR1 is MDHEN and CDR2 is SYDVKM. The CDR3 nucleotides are TGTGCCAGCCACCAAAGGGCTGGAAACACCATATATTTT. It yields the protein CASHQRAGNTIYF.